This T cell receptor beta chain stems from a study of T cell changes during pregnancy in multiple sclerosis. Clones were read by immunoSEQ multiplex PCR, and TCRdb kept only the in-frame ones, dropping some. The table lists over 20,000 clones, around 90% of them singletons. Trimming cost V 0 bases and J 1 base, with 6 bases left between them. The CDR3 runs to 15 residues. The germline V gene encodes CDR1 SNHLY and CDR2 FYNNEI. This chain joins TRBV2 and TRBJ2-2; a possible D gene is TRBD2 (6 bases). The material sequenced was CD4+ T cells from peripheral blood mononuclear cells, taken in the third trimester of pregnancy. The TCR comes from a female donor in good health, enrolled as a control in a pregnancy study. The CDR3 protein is CASSEAGGNTGELFF. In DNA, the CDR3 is TGTGCCAGCAGTGAAGCGGGAGGGAACACCGGGGAGCTGTTTTTT.